Following are 25 T cell receptor beta chains from one sample sequenced in a study of T-cell reconstitution after alpha-beta-depleted transplantation in children. Preparation of the TCRbeta library was carried out with unique molecular identifiers. A single record per CDR3 protein comes from TCRdb applying MiXCR to the PCR reads. The sample holds 200,000 to 250,000 distinct CDR3 sequences, more than 10% seen once. The sample here was PBMCs from the stem cell graft donor, taken from the stem cell graft. The source is a human donor who donated a stem cell graft to a child with acute lymphoblastic leukemia.

This clonotype was found a few times. In DNA form, the CDR3 reads TGTGCCAGCAGCTTAGCGGCCAGGGGAAATTCACCCCTCCACTTT. It codes for CASSLAARGNSPLHF. The V call is TRBV7-2, the J call TRBJ1-6; D is possibly TRBD1 (6 bases). Per the germline V gene, CDR1 is SGHTA and CDR2 is FQGNSA. The CDR3 sequence is 15 residues long. The V end lost 0 bases, the J end lost 7 bases, and 10 bases lay between the germline ends.

As to this clonotype: Compared with germline, one end of the junction differs, possibly owing to a read error. The gene calls are TRBV7-2 and TRBJ2-6, with D possibly being TRBD1 (5 bases). This CDR3 has 15 residues. The germline V gene encodes CDR1 SGHTA and CDR2 FQGNSA. CDR3 DNA: TGTGCCAGCAGCTCTAACAGAGCTGGGGCCAACGGCCTGACTTTC. It translates to CASSSNRAGANGLTF.

At least ten counts were recorded for this clonotype. V gene TRBV20-1 combines with J gene TRBJ1-2, with no clear D. V was cut by 4 bases and J by 0 bases, with 18 bases left in between. This CDR3 contains 16 residues. Per germline, CDR1 DFQATT and CDR2 SNEGSKA (reference sequence). The CDR3 region is CSANTPFGQTNYGYTF. The DNA for the CDR3 is TGCAGTGCTAACACTCCGTTTGGTCAGACTAACTATGGCTACACCTTC.

This clonotype came up many times. The chain couples TRBV29-1 to TRBJ2-3, with 11 bases lining up with TRBD2. From germline, CDR1 is SQVTM and CDR2 ANQGSEA. After removal of 7 bases from V and 1 base from J, the junction contained 7 bases not matched to a gene. The CDR3 is 15 residues long. CDR3 in DNA: TGCAGCGGAATCGGGACTAGCGGAGGCACAGATACGCAGTATTTT. As protein: CSGIGTSGGTDTQYF.

In this sample, this clonotype turned up many times. The chain links TRBV28 to TRBJ1-2; D is possibly TRBD1 (6 bases). The germline V gene encodes CDR1 MDHEN and CDR2 SYDVKM. This CDR3 comprises 15 residues. Trimming cost V 1 base and J 8 bases, with 17 bases left between them. CDR3 bases: TGTGCCAGCAGTTTATCGGGGGGCGCGGGAATAGGCTACACCTTC. As protein: CASSLSGGAGIGYTF.

This clonotype was picked up many times. A read error may explain this, as a much larger clone is one base away. This chain connects TRBV6-4 to TRBJ2-6, with D possibly matching TRBD1 (5 bases). Germline V gene sequence: CDR1 MRHNA, CDR2 SNTAGT. The CDR3 has 14 amino acids. The CDR3 sequence: CASSDNSGANGLTF. The DNA for the CDR3 is TGTGCCAGCAGTGACAACTCTGGGGCCAACGGCCTGACTTTC.

This clonotype was observed a handful of times. The rearrangement uses TRBV19 and TRBJ2-1; D remains unclear. The length of the CDR3 is 12 residues. V was clipped by 5 bases and J by 6 bases, with 8 bases between them. Germline V CDR1 and CDR2: LNHDA, SQIVND (reference sequence). The CDR3 region is CASSPLSNEQFF. In DNA form, the CDR3 reads TGTGCCAGTAGTCCCCTCTCCAATGAGCAGTTCTTC.

This clonotype was seen a few times. The V gene is TRBV5-1, the J gene TRBJ2-1; D gene unclear. Germline V gene data show CDR1 as SGHRS and CDR2 as YFSETQ. The V gene lost 4 bases and the J gene lost 0 bases, with 11 bases spanning the gap. This CDR3 spans 15 amino acids. CDR3 region: CASSGITSSYNEQFF. The CDR3 DNA sequence: TGCGCCAGCAGCGGGATTACGAGCTCCTACAATGAGCAGTTCTTC.

This clonotype came up many times. The chain uses TRBV20-1 and TRBJ2-3; D call uncertain. The CDR3 extends over 16 amino acids. Germline CDR1 and CDR2: DFQATT and SNEGSKA (reference sequence). V lost 0 bases to trimming and J lost 5 bases, with 18 bases between them. CDR3 DNA: TGCAGTGCTAGAGATGCGTGCCGACTTCAGGAAGATACGCAGTATTTT. This encodes CSARDACRLQEDTQYF.

This clonotype was found many times. The chain couples TRBV7-9 to TRBJ2-5; TRBD1 agrees at 7 bases. With 3 bases clipped from V and 3 bases from J, the junction kept 4 bases outside the gene matches. The length of the CDR3 is 14 residues. Per the germline V gene, CDR1 is SEHNR and CDR2 is FQNEAQ (reference sequence). The CDR3 sequence: CASSLTGYEETQYF. The CDR3 region has the DNA TGTGCCAGCAGCTTGACAGGGTATGAAGAGACCCAGTACTTC. The full variable domain, completed using reference TRBV7-9 and TRBJ2-5, is DTGVSQNPRHKITKRGQNVTFRCDPISEHNRLYWYRQTLGQGPEFLTYFQNEAQLEKSRLLSDRFSAERPKGSFSTLEIQRTEQGDSAMYLCASSLTGYEETQYFGPGTRLLVL.

This clonotype showed up many times. The chain employs TRBV20-1 and TRBJ1-1; D might be TRBD1 (6 bases). Deletions cut 8 bases from V and 3 bases from J, with 16 bases between. The CDR3 has 13 residues. Germline CDR1 and CDR2: DFQATT and SNEGSKA (reference sequence). The CDR3 DNA sequence: TGCAGTACATCAGGGGTTGGGTACACTGAAGCTTTCTTT. This gives the protein CSTSGVGYTEAFF.

This clonotype was counted ten times or more. The chain recombines TRBV18 with TRBJ2-1; the match to TRBD2 covers 9 bases. V shed 3 bases, J shed 8 bases, and the junction held 8 bases outside the gene matches. The V gene's germline CDR1 is KGHSH and CDR2 LQKENI. The CDR3 extends over 15 amino acids. CDR3 region: CASSPVAGVGDEQFF. CDR3 bases: TGTGCCAGCTCACCTGTAGCGGGGGTGGGCGATGAGCAGTTCTTC.

This clonotype was seen only a few times. The rearrangement joins TRBV20-1 to TRBJ2-3; 7 positions match TRBD2. V lost 5 bases, J lost 2 bases, and 7 bases stayed unmatched. The CDR3 runs to 14 residues. Looked up from germline, CDR1 is DFQATT and CDR2 is SNEGSKA (reference sequence). The CDR3 region has the DNA TGCAGTGCTCGGACTAGGGCCTACACAGATACGCAGTATTTT. Its translation is CSARTRAYTDTQYF.

This clonotype was seen ten or more times. J is TRBJ2-2 and V is TRBV5-1; D is ambiguous. The CDR3 is made up of 14 amino acids. Germline CDR1 reads SGHRS; CDR2 reads YFSETQ. Between the trimmed V and J ends, which lost 2 bases and 2 bases, there was a span of 7 bases. This chain's CDR3 is CASSFPGNTGELFF. As DNA, the CDR3 is TGCGCCAGCAGCTTCCCAGGAAACACCGGGGAGCTGTTTTTT.

This chain uses TRBV19 with TRBJ2-3; TRBD1 agrees at 8 bases. Germline loops: CDR1 LNHDA, CDR2 SQIVND (reference sequence). The length of the CDR3 is 14 residues. V was pared by 7 bases and J by 1 base, with 4 bases of the junction left unmatched. CDR3 nucleotides: TGTGCCAGTACGGTACAGGGGGGCACAGATACGCAGTATTTT. It translates to CASTVQGGTDTQYF.

This clonotype was seen at least ten times. V and J are TRBV20-1 and TRBJ2-5; 7 positions agree with TRBD1. V lost 3 bases and J lost 3; bases outside the gene matches: 1. The CDR3 covers 12 residues. Germline V gives CDR1 DFQATT, CDR2 SNEGSKA (reference sequence). The CDR3 DNA reads TGCAGTGCTAGCGGACAGGAAGAGACCCAGTACTTC. Residues: CSASGQEETQYF.

This clonotype was found many times. V usage is TRBV3-1 and J usage is TRBJ2-7; TRBD1 might be the D (5 bases). The CDR3 consists of 17 residues. The germline V gene encodes CDR1 LGHDT and CDR2 YNNKEL (reference sequence). V lost 1 base to trimming and J lost 0 bases, with 16 bases between them. DNA for the CDR3: TGTGCCAGCAGCCAAGGAGGCGACAGACTTAGCTCCTACGAGCAGTACTTC. This codes for CASSQGGDRLSSYEQYF.

This clonotype appeared many times. This rearrangement joins TRBV28 to TRBJ2-1; D may be TRBD1 (5 bases). The ends were cut back, 3 bases at V and 3 bases at J, with 9 bases in the middle. Germline V lookup: CDR1 MDHEN, CDR2 SYDVKM. The CDR3 loop spans 14 amino acids. The CDR3 loop reads CASSLTVSYNEQFF. The DNA for the CDR3 is TGTGCCAGCAGTTTGACAGTGAGCTACAATGAGCAGTTCTTC.

A remark on this clonotype: A much larger clone differs by one base, so this may be a read error. The rearrangement joins TRBV20-1 to TRBJ2-7, with a weak D call TRBD1 (6 bases). The CDR3 sequence is 15 residues long. V dropped 1 base and J dropped 3 bases, with 16 bases sitting between them. The germline V gene encodes CDR1 DFQATT and CDR2 SNEGSKA (reference sequence). The CDR3 DNA reads TGCAGTGCTAGAGCCTCCGCCAGGGGCCTCTACGAGCAGTACTTC. This translates into CSARASARGLYEQYF.

This clonotype was counted at least ten times. This chain joins TRBV3-1 and TRBJ2-7; 9 bases are shared with TRBD1. In germline, CDR1 is LGHDT, CDR2 YNNKEL (reference sequence). V trimming: 4 bases; J trimming: 5 bases; junction bases outside the gene matches: 9. CDR3 length: 15 amino acids. CDR3 in DNA: TGTGCCAGCAGCCTCCGGGACAGGGTCTTCGACGAGCAGTACTTC. This sequence encodes CASSLRDRVFDEQYF.

This clonotype was detected ten times or more. The rearrangement links TRBV5-1 to TRBJ2-7; D tentatively reads TRBD1 or TRBD2 (5 bases each). V lost 6 bases to trimming and J lost 5 bases, with 15 bases between them. The germline gives CDR1 SGHRS, CDR2 YFSETQ. This CDR3 has 13 amino acids. In nucleotides, the CDR3 is TGCGCCAGCAAACGGGACCCCATGAACGAGCAGTACTTC. Amino acid sequence: CASKRDPMNEQYF.

Details on this clonotype: This may be a read error, as it is one base from a much larger clone. This chain connects TRBV5-1 to TRBJ2-1; no clear D. Germline CDR1 SGHRS, CDR2 YFSETQ. The CDR3 loop spans 15 amino acids. CDR3 residues: CASSDFIFTVGEHFF. CDR3 DNA sequence: TGCGCCAGCAGCGACTTCATATTTACGGTGGGTGAGCATTTCTTC.

In its sample, this clonotype was seen many times. The rearrangement joins TRBV9 to TRBJ2-5; a possible D gene is TRBD2 (6 bases). CDR1 and CDR2 from the germline V gene are SGDLS and YYNGEE. The length of the CDR3 is 14 residues. V was cut by 4 bases and J by 5 bases, with 15 bases left in between. This CDR3 reads CASSPGGGLETQYF. CDR3 nucleotides: TGTGCCAGCAGCCCCGGAGGAGGGCTGGAGACCCAGTACTTC. Full variable domain (outside the CDR3, taken from reference TRBV9 and TRBJ2-5): DSGVTQTPKHLITATGQRVTLRCSPRSGDLSVYWYQQSLDQGLQFLIQYYNGEERAKGNILERFSAQQFPDLHSELNLSSLELGDSALYFCASSPGGGLETQYFGPGTRLLVL.

This clonotype was recorded many times. V usage is TRBV3-1 and J usage is TRBJ2-3, with D tentatively TRBD1 or TRBD2 (5 bases each). Trimming took off 1 base at V and 1 base at J, with 6 bases between the two ends. Germline CDR1 reads LGHDT; CDR2 reads YNNKEL (reference sequence). CDR3 length: 14 residues. The CDR3 DNA reads as TGTGCCAGCAGCCAAGTGGGGGGCACAGATACGCAGTATTTT. Translating it yields CASSQVGGTDTQYF.

This clonotype was counted between two and nine times. V usage is TRBV11-1 and J usage is TRBJ1-1, with D hard to call. V was clipped by 4 bases and J by 5 bases, with 11 bases between them. This CDR3 region has 13 residues. Germline CDR1 SGHAT, CDR2 FQDESV (reference sequence). For the CDR3, the DNA is TGTGCCAGCAGCTATGCGAGGGAGACTGAAGCTTTCTTT. Protein sequence: CASSYARETEAFF.